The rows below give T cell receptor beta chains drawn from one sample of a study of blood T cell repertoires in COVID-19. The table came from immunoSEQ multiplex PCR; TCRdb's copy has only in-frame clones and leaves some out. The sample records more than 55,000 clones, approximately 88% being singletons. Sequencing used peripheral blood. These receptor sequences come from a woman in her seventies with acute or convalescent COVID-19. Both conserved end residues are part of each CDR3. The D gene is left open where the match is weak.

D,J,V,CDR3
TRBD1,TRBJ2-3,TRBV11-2,CASSAQGAGTDTQYF
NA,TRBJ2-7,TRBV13,CASSSRDLGYEQYF
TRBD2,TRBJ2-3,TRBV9,CASSPLSLAGSTDTQYF
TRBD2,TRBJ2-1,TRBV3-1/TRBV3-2,CASSQDVAGGPDEQFF
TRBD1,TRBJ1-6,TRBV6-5,CASSYGVRGNSPLHF
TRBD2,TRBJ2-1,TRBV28,CASSPTSGGREQFF
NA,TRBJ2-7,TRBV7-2,CASSPDRTLYEQYF
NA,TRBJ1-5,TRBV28,CASSDPRAGQPQHF
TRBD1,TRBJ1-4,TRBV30,CAWSRGLGDEKLFF
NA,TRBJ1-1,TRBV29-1,CSVGTGRNTEAFF
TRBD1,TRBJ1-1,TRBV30,CAWIRTGDTEAFF
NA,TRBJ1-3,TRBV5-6,CASSPGQRAGNTIYF
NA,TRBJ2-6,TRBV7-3,CASSLNLRGSTGANVLTF
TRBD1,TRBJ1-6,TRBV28,CASQGELSPLHF
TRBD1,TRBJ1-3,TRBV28,CASSFQGEGNTIYF
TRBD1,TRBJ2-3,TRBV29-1,CSVVMRTGANTDTQYF
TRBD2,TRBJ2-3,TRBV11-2,CASSSLAGDLHTQYF
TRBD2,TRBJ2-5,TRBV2,CASLGLAGAIQETQYF
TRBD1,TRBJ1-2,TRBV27,CASSQTGEVWGYTF
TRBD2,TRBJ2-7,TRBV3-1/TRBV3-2,CASSRSGGTYEQYF
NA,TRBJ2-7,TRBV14,CASSQDNYRNEQYF